This T cell receptor (beta chain) was sequenced during a study of CD8 T cells in ankylosing spondylitis. General study points: Reportedly, disease-linked clones are significantly enriched in ankylosing spondylitis patients' matched synovial fluid.

This clonotype was seen a few times. Its specificity is unknown. V shed 3 bases and J shed 6 bases, with 12 bases lying between them. CDR1 and CDR2 (germline): LNHDA, SQIVND (reference sequence). The CDR3 contains 14 residues. Libraries of TCR beta came from quantitative 5'-RACE with molecular barcodes. MiXCR, run by TCRdb on the 5' RACE reads, gives a single entry per CDR3 protein. This sample has 150,000 to 200,000 distinct CDR3 sequences, with 10% to 15% found just once. Sequenced: blood, either unsorted or a sorted T cell fraction (not recorded which). V is TRBV19 and J is TRBJ2-1, with D possibly being TRBD2 (7 bases). This sequence was found in a female donor with ankylosing spondylitis or in good health (not recorded which). Here the CDR3 reads CASSIGGASNEQFF. As DNA, the CDR3 is TGTGCCAGTAGTATTGGGGGGGCAAGCAATGAGCAGTTCTTC.